The clone carrying this T cell receptor beta chain was picked up many times. The target antigen is unknown. The source of the sample is a study of Graves' ophthalmopathy and Graves' hyperthyroidism. Study-wide results and limits: Among thyroid clonotypes expanded above 0.001 frequency, most also appeared in blood.

Beta-chain TCR CDR3 regions were amplified from RNA transcripts. HTBI-primed RT-PCR formed the first round, and a multiplex PCR formed the second. TCRdb analysed the multiplex PCR reads with MiXCR anew, one entry per CDR3 protein. Of more than 550,000 distinct CDR3 sequences listed, roughly two fifths were seen once; the top ten hold over 2.5%. V dropped 2 bases and J dropped 7 bases, with 13 bases sitting between them. Germline assignment: CDR1 SGHRS and CDR2 YFSETQ. The CDR3 is 13 residues long. The sequenced sample consisted of peripheral blood. The chain combines TRBV5-1 with TRBJ2-7, with D hard to call. The source of this sequence is an adult man with Graves' ophthalmopathy. The chain's CDR3 is CASSLIFPREQYF. CDR3 bases: TGCGCCAGCAGCTTAATATTCCCGAGGGAGCAGTACTTC.